A selection of T cell receptor beta chains follows, all from one sample in a study of CDR3 diversity in severe acne. One entry per CDR3 protein, called by TCRdb with MiXCR from the PCR reads. The table shows 89,000 or so distinct CDR3 sequences, with roughly 52% occurring only once. Sequencing input: blood. Receptors were obtained from a male donor in good health, serving as a control. Each CDR3 is given without its conserved first and last residue. The order of the fields is J gene, clone size, V gene, CDR3 protein. Clone size is shown for a subset of rows, as once, few, many or a class of expanded clone.

TRBJ1-1 | NA | TRBV19 | ASIVHGEGTAEAF
TRBJ1-5 | NA | TRBV7-9 | ASSSYSNQPQH
TRBJ1-5 | NA | TRBV20-1 | SAMAGTGRYNQPQH
TRBJ1-6 | NA | TRBV25-1 | ASAMADSPLH
TRBJ2-1 | NA | TRBV9 | ASSEQGARSNEQF
TRBJ2-6 | NA | TRBV11-2 | ASRPRARHRDTGANVLT
TRBJ2-3 | few | TRBV3-1 | ASSRDTRTDTQY
TRBJ2-6 | NA | TRBV7-6 | ASSSGASGRPGANVLT
TRBJ1-5 | many | TRBV19 | ASISRAGWSNQPQH
TRBJ2-7 | NA | TRBV4-1 | ASSHRLAVKQY
TRBJ1-2 | many | TRBV10-1 | ASSGYQGHGYT
TRBJ2-7 | many | TRBV25-1 | ASSDSPDLNSYEQY
TRBJ1-2 | many | TRBV7-3 | ASSLTGTDGYT
TRBJ1-2 | NA | TRBV12-3/TRBV12-4 | ASSLAENYGYT
TRBJ2-1 | NA | TRBV20-1 | SASRLADSSYNEQF
TRBJ1-4 | NA | TRBV3-1 | ASSQAGLAVLGGNEKLF
TRBJ1-2 | NA | TRBV20-1 | SARDPANYGYT
TRBJ1-1 | NA | TRBV6-5 | ASRRRSGANTEAF
TRBJ2-7 | few | TRBV24-1 | ATSDNELAGGPYEQY
TRBJ1-5 | NA | TRBV19 | ASNRERGTGRQPQH
TRBJ1-6 | NA | TRBV28 | ASSPSYGYTFGSGTNSPLH
TRBJ2-5 | NA | TRBV20-1 | SARDGQGASEWSETQY
TRBJ2-7 | once | TRBV13 | ASSLAVTGRVTYEQY
TRBJ2-1 | NA | TRBV9 | ASSAGWKGEQF
TRBJ2-3 | NA | TRBV29-1 | SVDSAGADTQY
TRBJ2-5 | NA | TRBV29-1 | SVESVGGETQY
TRBJ2-1 | many | TRBV10-2 | ASRGPLGNEQF
TRBJ2-3 | few | TRBV2 | ASSGGRGTDTQY
TRBJ1-3 | many | TRBV5-6 | ASSLYTGSGNTIY
TRBJ1-2 | many | TRBV10-3 | AITLTGSDYGYT
TRBJ2-3 | many | TRBV3-1 | ASSQDGSYTDTQY
TRBJ2-7 | NA | TRBV2 | ASSERHPFCEQY
TRBJ2-7 | NA | TRBV2 | ASRAPGGKNEQY
TRBJ2-5 | NA | TRBV12-3/TRBV12-4 | ASSSHRDRGLETQY
TRBJ2-7 | NA | TRBV10-3 | ASSLRRGLDYEQY
TRBJ2-7 | few | TRBV6-5 | ASSNPRSYEQY
TRBJ2-2 | few | TRBV7-2 | ASSLGRVNTGELF
TRBJ2-5 | few | TRBV12-3/TRBV12-4 | ASSPPSRTQY
TRBJ1-6 | NA | TRBV20-1 | SARGALGRGLPLH
TRBJ1-5 | many | TRBV7-6 | ASSLGTPDSNQPQH
TRBJ2-7 | few | TRBV7-6 | ASSFYICSAGRQVNSYEQY
TRBJ1-2 | NA | TRBV7-9 | ASSSSGPKSGELFFGEGYT
TRBJ2-7 | few | TRBV2 | ASRAGLGYEQY
TRBJ1-2 | few | TRBV24-1 | ATGTDHYGYT
TRBJ1-5 | NA | TRBV19 | ASRHRDSNQPQH
TRBJ2-2 | NA | TRBV20-1 | SASLASGELF
TRBJ1-1 | medium-sized | TRBV29-1 | SASIMNTEAF
TRBJ2-7 | few | TRBV7-9 | ASSLVVHEQY
TRBJ1-1 | NA | TRBV19 | ASSIGADRGMNTEAF
TRBJ2-7 | NA | TRBV6-5 | ASSDFPWEQY
TRBJ1-1 | NA | TRBV2 | ASSALNRAATEAF
TRBJ2-3 | once | TRBV10-1 | ASSELLAGGGSDTQY
TRBJ2-3 | many | TRBV13 | ASSLETSGGGTDTQY